The rows below give T cell receptor beta chains drawn from one sample of a study of CD8 T cells in Susac syndrome. TCRdb ran MiXCR on the immunoSEQ multiplex PCR reads and lists one entry per CDR3 protein. The sample contains some 190,000 distinct CDR3 sequences, about 95% of which appear only once. The sample was CD4+ T cells from PBMCs. The receptors were sampled from a human donor in good health. The CDR3 runs from the conserved cysteine through the conserved F or W. The D gene is left open where the match is weak.

cdr3_nt cdr3_aa v_call d_call j_call
TGCAGCGTTCGATCCCGACTAGCGGGGCCATTGGAGCAGTACTTC CSVRSRLAGPLEQYF TRBV29-1 TRBD2 TRBJ2-7
TGTGCCAGCAGCCGCCCTGGGACCGCCGACCCCTCTGGGGCCAACGTCCTGACTTTC CASSRPGTADPSGANVLTF TRBV4-2 NA TRBJ2-6
TGCAGTGCAGGGGGGGGGCCTGCCTACAATGAGCAGTTCTTC CSAGGGPAYNEQFF TRBV20-1 NA TRBJ2-1
TGTGCCAGTAGTGCGTACTTGGCGGGATCGAACACCGGGGAGCTGTTTTTT CASSAYLAGSNTGELFF TRBV19 NA TRBJ2-2
TGTGCCTGGACCCTGGGATTCCCAGGGGAGGGAGCTTTCTTT CAWTLGFPGEGAFF TRBV30 NA TRBJ1-1
TGTGCCAGCACCTACGGGACAGGGGCTCGGGAGACCCAGTACTTC CASTYGTGARETQYF TRBV6-6 TRBD1 TRBJ2-5
TGTGCCAGCAGTTTCTGGGGGTGGGGCGGGAGTTCTTACAATGAGCAGTTCTTC CASSFWGWGGSSYNEQFF TRBV12-3/TRBV12-4 TRBD2 TRBJ2-1
TGCAGTGCTAGAGCAGAAGGAGTCGAGTACTTC CSARAEGVEYF TRBV20-1 NA TRBJ2-7
TGTGCCAGCAGTTTTCTGGGAAACAATCAGCCCCAGCATTTT CASSFLGNNQPQHF TRBV28 NA TRBJ1-5
TGTGCCAGCAGTTCCCCTCGGACAGGGAGAGCCTACGAGCAGTACTTC CASSSPRTGRAYEQYF TRBV6-5 TRBD1 TRBJ2-7
TGTGCCAGCAGCTTTGCGCAGGAGAACGAAAAACTGTTTTTT CASSFAQENEKLFF TRBV9 NA TRBJ1-4
TGTGCCAGCAGTTTGAGGCGGGCCACAGATACGCAGTATTTT CASSLRRATDTQYF TRBV28 NA TRBJ2-3
TGTGCCAGCAGTTTAAAAGAGGGAGAAGAAGCTTTCTTT CASSLKEGEEAFF TRBV27 NA TRBJ1-1
TGTGCCTGGCACAGGGGCGGTTATGAAAAACTGTTTTTT CAWHRGGYEKLFF TRBV30 TRBD1 TRBJ1-4
TGCAGCGTGCGGACAGGACAAGGAAACACCATATATTTT CSVRTGQGNTIYF TRBV29-1 TRBD1 TRBJ1-3
TGTGCCAGCAGGACTTTGGAGGGGAAGGCCCAGCATTTT CASRTLEGKAQHF TRBV6-2/TRBV6-3 NA TRBJ1-5
TGTGCCTTCTCTACAGGGGGCGAAGAGACCCAGTACTTC CAFSTGGEETQYF TRBV30 TRBD1 TRBJ2-5
TGTGCCAGCAGAGGGACTAGCGGGGAGTTTGGGACCCAGTACTTC CASRGTSGEFGTQYF TRBV25-1 TRBD2 TRBJ2-5
TGTGCCAGCAGGTGGGGGGATGAGCAGTTCTTC CASRWGDEQFF TRBV6-5 NA TRBJ2-1
TGCAGTGCCATGTCGGGTGGGGGAACTGAAGCTTTCTTT CSAMSGGGTEAFF TRBV20-1 NA TRBJ1-1
TGCAGCGTTAAGGGACAGGGGTTTGAAAAACTGTTTTTT CSVKGQGFEKLFF TRBV29-1 TRBD1 TRBJ1-4
TGTGCCAGTAGTATCAGGGGAAGCAATCAGCCCCAGCATTTT CASSIRGSNQPQHF TRBV19 NA TRBJ1-5
TGTGCCAGCAGCACCGGGAGTTACACCGGGGAGCTGTTTTTT CASSTGSYTGELFF TRBV5-4 NA TRBJ2-2
TGTGCCAGCAGTCACGGCGGGAGTGGGGGGCAGTACTTC CASSHGGSGGQYF TRBV28 TRBD2 TRBJ2-7
TGTGCCAGCAGTCCAGGGACTAGCGGGGCTTCCGGGAAGACCCAGTACTTC CASSPGTSGASGKTQYF TRBV27 TRBD2 TRBJ2-5
TGTGCCAGCAGCCACTCGGACAGGAATGAGCAGTTCTTC CASSHSDRNEQFF TRBV3-1 TRBD1 TRBJ2-1
TGCAGTGGAAGAGAGATTGTCACTGAAGCTTTCTTT CSGREIVTEAFF TRBV20-1 NA TRBJ1-1
TGCAGCGTTGACACAGGCTCCCCCGGTAACACCGGGGAGCTGTTTTTT CSVDTGSPGNTGELFF TRBV29-1 NA TRBJ2-2